The following is a TCR beta chain sequence with its context. Its target is unknown. The CDR3 is 14 amino acids. V lost 4 bases and J 4 bases, leaving 13 bases between the germline ends. The V gene's germline CDR1 is MNHEY and CDR2 SVGAGI. The sample belongs to a study of T cell responses to AZD1222 COVID-19 vaccine. Clones were sequenced by immunoSEQ multiplex PCR, and TCRdb holds only the in-frame ones, with some missing. The sample lists 100,000 to 150,000 clones, 86% occurring once. Study outcomes and limitations: Seropositive at baseline were only six AZD1222 recipients. Females outnumbered males among donors, who were mostly white British; clonal diversity was possibly underestimated. Repertoires were obtained only post-peak T cell response.

This material consisted of peripheral blood, taken 28 days after the second AZD1222 dose. J is TRBJ1-2 and V is TRBV6-5; no definite D call. This receptor was taken from an adult who received the AZD1222 COVID-19 vaccine. The CDR3 here is CASSSTTGGYGYTF. For the CDR3, the DNA is TGTGCCAGCAGTTCGACCACCGGTGGCTATGGCTACACCTTC.